A selection of T cell receptor beta chains follows, all from one sample in a study of monozygotic twins with inflammatory bowel disease. Reanalyzing the 5' RACE reads, TCRdb keeps one entry per CDR3 protein, without DNA. Its listing shows under 200,000 distinct CDR3 sequences. The specimen sequenced was blood. These receptors all come from a human donor with ulcerative colitis or Crohn's disease, or a healthy co-twin of an affected twin (not recorded which). CDR3s include the opening cysteine and the closing phenylalanine or tryptophan. Each record gives: J gene, V gene, CDR3 protein.

TRBJ2-7 TRBV20-1 CSAPPESSYEQYF
TRBJ1-5 TRBV18 CASSPSERGGQPQHF
TRBJ1-1 TRBV7-8 CASSFRENTEAFF
TRBJ2-7 TRBV4-1 CASSQFPGLAGGRPGVEQYF
TRBJ2-1 TRBV20-1 CSAVSGRGDEQFF
TRBJ2-2 TRBV6-5 CASSYSSGIRELFF
TRBJ1-2 TRBV30 CAWARQNYGYTF
TRBJ2-1 TRBV19 CASSETRGNPQFF
TRBJ2-7 TRBV4-3 CASSHRPASYEQYF
TRBJ2-3 TRBV29-1 CSAEPGGGTDTQYF
TRBJ1-5 TRBV6-5 CASSYSARVLQPQHF
TRBJ1-5 TRBV20-1 CSAREVANQPQHF
TRBJ1-1 TRBV19 CASSPPGRMNTEAFF
TRBJ1-5 TRBV7-2 CASSLAGGGGQPQHF
TRBJ2-7 TRBV6-5 CASSYDRQSSYEQYF
TRBJ2-1 TRBV4-2 CASSQGTWGDEQFF
TRBJ2-7 TRBV20-1 CSARDGDSGRAHSYEQYF
TRBJ1-1 TRBV5-4 CASSSPGLNTEAFF
TRBJ1-1 TRBV3-1 CASSFDMLNTEAFF
TRBJ2-1 TRBV4-1 CASSFRTSGTSIYNEQFF
TRBJ2-2 TRBV20-1 CSATLLAGGTGELFF
TRBJ1-2 TRBV19 CASSIAGQDNYGYTF
TRBJ2-2 TRBV27 CASSRDGPNTGELFF
TRBJ2-1 TRBV20-1 CSARDPPSRVEQFF
TRBJ2-3 TRBV9 CASGVDEGGDTQYF
TRBJ1-4 TRBV12-3/TRBV12-4 CASSLGVATEKLFF